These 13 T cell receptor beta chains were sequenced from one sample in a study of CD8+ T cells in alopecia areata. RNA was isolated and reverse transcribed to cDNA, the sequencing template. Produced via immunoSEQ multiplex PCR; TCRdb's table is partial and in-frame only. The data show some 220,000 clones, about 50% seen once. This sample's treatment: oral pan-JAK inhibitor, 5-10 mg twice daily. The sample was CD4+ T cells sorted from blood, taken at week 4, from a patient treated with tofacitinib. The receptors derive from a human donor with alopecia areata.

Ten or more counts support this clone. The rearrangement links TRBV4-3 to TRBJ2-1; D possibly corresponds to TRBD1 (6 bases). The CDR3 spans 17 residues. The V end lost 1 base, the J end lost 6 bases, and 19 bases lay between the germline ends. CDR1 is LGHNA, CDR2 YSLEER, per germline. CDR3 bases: TGCGCCAGCAGCCAAGGGTTTATGAGACAGGCTGGCAATGAGCAGTTCTTC. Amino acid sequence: CASSQGFMRQAGNEQFF.

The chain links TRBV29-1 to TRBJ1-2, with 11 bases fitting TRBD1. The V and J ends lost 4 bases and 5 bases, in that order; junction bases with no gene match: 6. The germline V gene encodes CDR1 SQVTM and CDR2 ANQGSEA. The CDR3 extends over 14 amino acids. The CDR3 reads CSVGFGTGGYGYTF. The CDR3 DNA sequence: TGCAGCGTTGGATTCGGGACAGGGGGTTATGGCTACACCTTC.

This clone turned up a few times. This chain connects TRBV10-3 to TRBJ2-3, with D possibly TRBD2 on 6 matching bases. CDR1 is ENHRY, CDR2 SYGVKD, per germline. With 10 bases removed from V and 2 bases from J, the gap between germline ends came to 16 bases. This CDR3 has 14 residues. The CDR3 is CATSTAGHTDTQYF. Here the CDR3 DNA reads TGTGCCACGTCAACCGCGGGGCACACAGATACGCAGTATTTT.

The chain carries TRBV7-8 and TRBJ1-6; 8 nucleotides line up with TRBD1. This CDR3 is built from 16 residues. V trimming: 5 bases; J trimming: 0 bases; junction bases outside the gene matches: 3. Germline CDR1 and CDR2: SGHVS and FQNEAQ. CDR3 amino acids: CASSHRGNSYNSPLHF. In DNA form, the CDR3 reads TGTGCCAGCAGCCACAGGGGGAACTCCTATAATTCACCCCTCCACTTT.

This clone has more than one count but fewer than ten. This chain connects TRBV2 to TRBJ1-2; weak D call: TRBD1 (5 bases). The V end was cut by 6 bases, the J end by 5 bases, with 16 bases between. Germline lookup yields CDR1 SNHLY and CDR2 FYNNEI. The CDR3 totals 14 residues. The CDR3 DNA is TGTGCCAGCAGCGCCGACAAGGGGTTATATGGCTACACCTTC. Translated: CASSADKGLYGYTF.

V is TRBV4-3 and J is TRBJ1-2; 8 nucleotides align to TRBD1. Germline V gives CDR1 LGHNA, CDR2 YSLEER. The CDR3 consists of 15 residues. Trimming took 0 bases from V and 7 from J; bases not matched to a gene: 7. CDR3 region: CASSQDPGRGPGYTF. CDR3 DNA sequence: TGCGCCAGCAGCCAAGACCCCGGCAGGGGGCCTGGCTACACCTTC.

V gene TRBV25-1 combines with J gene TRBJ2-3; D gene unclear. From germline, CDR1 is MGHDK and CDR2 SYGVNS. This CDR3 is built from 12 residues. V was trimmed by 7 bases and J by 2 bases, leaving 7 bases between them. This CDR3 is CASTTITDTQYF. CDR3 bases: TGTGCCAGCACTACCATCACAGATACGCAGTATTTT.

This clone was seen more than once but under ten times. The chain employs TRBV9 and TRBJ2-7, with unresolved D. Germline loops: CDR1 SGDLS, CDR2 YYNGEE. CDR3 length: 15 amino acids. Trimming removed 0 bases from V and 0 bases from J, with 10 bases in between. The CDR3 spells CASSVAAESSYEQYF. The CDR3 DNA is TGTGCCAGCAGCGTAGCGGCTGAGAGCTCCTACGAGCAGTACTTC.

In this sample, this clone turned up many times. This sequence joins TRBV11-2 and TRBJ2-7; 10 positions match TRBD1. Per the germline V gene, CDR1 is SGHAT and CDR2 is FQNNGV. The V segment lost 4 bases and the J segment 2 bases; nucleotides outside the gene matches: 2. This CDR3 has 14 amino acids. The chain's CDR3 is CASSSTGGPYEQYF. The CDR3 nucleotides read TGTGCCAGCAGCTCGACAGGGGGCCCCTACGAGCAGTACTTC.

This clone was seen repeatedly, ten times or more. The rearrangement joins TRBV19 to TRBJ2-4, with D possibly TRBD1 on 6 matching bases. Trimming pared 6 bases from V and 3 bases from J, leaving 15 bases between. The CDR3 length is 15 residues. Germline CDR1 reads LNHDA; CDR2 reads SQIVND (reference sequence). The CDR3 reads CASSVIQGNKNIQYF. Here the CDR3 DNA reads TGTGCCAGTAGCGTAATCCAGGGGAACAAAAACATTCAGTACTTC.

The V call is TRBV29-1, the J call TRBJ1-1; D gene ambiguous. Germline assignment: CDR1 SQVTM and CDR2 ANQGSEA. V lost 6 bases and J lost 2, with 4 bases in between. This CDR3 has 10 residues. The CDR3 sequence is CSVRNTEAFF. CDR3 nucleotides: TGCAGCGTCCGCAACACTGAAGCTTTCTTT.

Here the CDR3 DNA reads TGTGCCAGCAGACACGGGGGCCTCTCCTACAATGAGCAGTTCTTC. Residues: CASRHGGLSYNEQFF. The rearrangement joins TRBV5-6 to TRBJ2-1; D tentatively reads TRBD1 or TRBD2 (6 bases each). The CDR3 sequence is 15 residues long. Germline CDR1 is SGHDT and CDR2 is YYEEEE. The V gene lost 5 bases and the J gene lost 0 bases, with 12 bases spanning the gap.

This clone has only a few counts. CDR3 DNA: TGCAGCGTTGCTCCAACAGGAAGTATCGAGCAGTACTTC. Protein sequence: CSVAPTGSIEQYF. The chain carries TRBV29-1 and TRBJ2-7; D perhaps matches TRBD1 (5 bases). This CDR3 contains 13 residues. V was cut by 4 bases and J by 6 bases, with 16 bases left in between. The germline V gene encodes CDR1 SQVTM and CDR2 ANQGSEA.